This paragraph covers one T cell receptor (beta chain) sequence. What it recognizes is unknown. Assay used: immunoSEQ multiplex PCR; TCRdb lists only in-frame clones, some missing. The sample includes more than 120,000 clones, roughly 92% of them seen just once. Second-dose intervals of approximately 4 or approximately 12 weeks were pooled. This sample was taken from a study of T cell responses to AZD1222 COVID-19 vaccine. Overall study results and limits: Nearly half of the spike-specific TCRs reportedly recognize variant regions that carry no mutations. Among the donors, most were white British and more were female, and clonal diversity was possibly underestimated.

The CDR3 contains 15 residues. V gave up 2 bases and J gave up 3 bases, with 14 bases separating them. Germline V gene lookup returns CDR1 SGHVS and CDR2 FQNEAQ. The receptor was isolated from an adult who received the AZD1222 COVID-19 vaccine. This specimen consisted of peripheral blood, obtained 28 days after the second AZD1222 dose. The genes are TRBV7-8 and TRBJ2-7, with a weak D call TRBD2 (5 bases). As DNA, the CDR3 is TGTGCCAGCAGCTTAAGTGCGGGCAGACACTACGAGCAGTACGTC. It specifies CASSLSAGRHYEQYV.